The present TCR beta chain was sequenced within a study of shared T cell receptors in the human thymus. TCRdb's copy holds only in-frame clones and misses some; the assay was immunoSEQ multiplex PCR. Altogether approximately 580,000 clones are present, around 78% being singletons, with the ten largest covering more than 0.01%. Germline V gives CDR1 GTSNPN, CDR2 SVGIG (reference sequence). This CDR3 spans 12 amino acids. V was clipped by 0 bases and J by 12 bases, with 15 bases between them. This sample also appeared in a second study, on human thymus T cells. As that study records: Thymic tissue was derived from resections collected during corrective heart surgery.

The gene calls are TRBV30 and TRBJ2-7; weak D call: TRBD1 (6 bases). The source material was thymocytes. The receptor was isolated from a boy in the first two years of life with a congenital heart defect. CDR3 sequence: CAWSVPEGDRYF. In nucleotides, the CDR3 is TGTGCCTGGAGTGTACCTGAGGGGGACCGGTACTTC.